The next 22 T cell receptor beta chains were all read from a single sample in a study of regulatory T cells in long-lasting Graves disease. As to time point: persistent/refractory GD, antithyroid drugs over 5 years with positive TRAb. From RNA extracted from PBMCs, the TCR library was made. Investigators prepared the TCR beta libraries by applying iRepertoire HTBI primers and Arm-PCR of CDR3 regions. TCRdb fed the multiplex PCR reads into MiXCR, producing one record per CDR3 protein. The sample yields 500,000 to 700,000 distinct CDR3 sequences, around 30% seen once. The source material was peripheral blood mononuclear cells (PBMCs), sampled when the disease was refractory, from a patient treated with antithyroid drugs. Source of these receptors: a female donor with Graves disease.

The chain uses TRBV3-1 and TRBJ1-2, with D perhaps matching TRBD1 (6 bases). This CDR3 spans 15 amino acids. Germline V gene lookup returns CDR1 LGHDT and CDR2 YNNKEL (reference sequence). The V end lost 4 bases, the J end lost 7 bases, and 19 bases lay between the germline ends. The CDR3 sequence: CASSPSRTAVSGYTF. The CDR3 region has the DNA TGTGCCAGCAGCCCCTCGAGGACAGCCGTCAGTGGCTACACCTTC.

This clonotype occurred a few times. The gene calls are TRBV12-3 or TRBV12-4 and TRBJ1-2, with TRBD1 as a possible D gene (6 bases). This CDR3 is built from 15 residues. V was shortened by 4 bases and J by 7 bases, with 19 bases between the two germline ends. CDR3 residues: CASSYLDSGGSGYTF. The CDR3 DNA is TGTGCCAGCAGTTATCTGGACAGCGGGGGCTCTGGCTACACCTTC.

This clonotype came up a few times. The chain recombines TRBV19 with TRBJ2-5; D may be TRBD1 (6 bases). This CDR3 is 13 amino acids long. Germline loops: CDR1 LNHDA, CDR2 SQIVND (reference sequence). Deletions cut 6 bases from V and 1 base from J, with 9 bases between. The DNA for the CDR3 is TGTGCCAGTAGGGGGGCAGTCCAAGAGACCCAGTACTTC. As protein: CASRGAVQETQYF.

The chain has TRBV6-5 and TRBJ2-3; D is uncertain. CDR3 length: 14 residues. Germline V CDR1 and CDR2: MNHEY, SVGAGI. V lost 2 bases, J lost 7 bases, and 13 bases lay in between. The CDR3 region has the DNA TGTGCCAGCAGTTACCACGACACTGACCATACGCAGTATTTT. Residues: CASSYHDTDHTQYF.

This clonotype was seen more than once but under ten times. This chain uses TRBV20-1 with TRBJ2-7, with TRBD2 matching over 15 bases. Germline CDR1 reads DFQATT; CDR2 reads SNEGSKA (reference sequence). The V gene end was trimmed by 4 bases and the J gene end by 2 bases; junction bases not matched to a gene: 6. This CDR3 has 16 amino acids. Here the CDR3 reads CSAKGLAGGKAYEQYF. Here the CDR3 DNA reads TGCAGTGCTAAGGGACTAGCGGGAGGAAAGGCCTACGAGCAGTACTTC.

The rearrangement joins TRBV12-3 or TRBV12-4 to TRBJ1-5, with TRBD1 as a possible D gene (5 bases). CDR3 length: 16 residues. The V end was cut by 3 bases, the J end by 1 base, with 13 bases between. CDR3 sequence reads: CASSFMPRQSNQPQHF. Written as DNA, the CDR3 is TGTGCCAGCAGTTTTATGCCGAGACAGAGCAATCAGCCCCAGCATTTT.

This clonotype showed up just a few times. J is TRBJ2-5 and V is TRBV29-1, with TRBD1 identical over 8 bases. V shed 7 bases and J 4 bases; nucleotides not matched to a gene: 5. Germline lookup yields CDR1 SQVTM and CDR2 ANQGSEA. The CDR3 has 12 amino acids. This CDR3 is CSAGQGRETQYF. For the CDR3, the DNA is TGCAGCGCTGGACAGGGTAGAGAGACCCAGTACTTC.

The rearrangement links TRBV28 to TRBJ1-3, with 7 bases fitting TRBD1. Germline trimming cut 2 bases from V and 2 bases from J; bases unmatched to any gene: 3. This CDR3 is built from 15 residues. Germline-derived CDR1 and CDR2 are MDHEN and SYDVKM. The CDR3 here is CASSLRTGPGNTIYF. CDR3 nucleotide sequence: TGTGCCAGCAGTTTAAGGACAGGTCCTGGAAACACCATATATTTT.

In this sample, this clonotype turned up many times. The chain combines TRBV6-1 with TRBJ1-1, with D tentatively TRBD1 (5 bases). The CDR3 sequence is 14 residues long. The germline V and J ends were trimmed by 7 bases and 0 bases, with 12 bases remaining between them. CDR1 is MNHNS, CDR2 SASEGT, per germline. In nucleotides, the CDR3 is TGTGCCAGCACCCCGGACACCTTGAACACTGAAGCTTTCTTT. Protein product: CASTPDTLNTEAFF.

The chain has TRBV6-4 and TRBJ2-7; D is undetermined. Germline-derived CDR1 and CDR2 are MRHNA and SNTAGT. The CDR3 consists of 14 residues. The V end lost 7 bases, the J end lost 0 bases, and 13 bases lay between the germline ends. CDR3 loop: CASKRKYRSYEQYF. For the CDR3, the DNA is TGTGCCAGCAAAAGGAAGTACCGCTCCTACGAGCAGTACTTC.

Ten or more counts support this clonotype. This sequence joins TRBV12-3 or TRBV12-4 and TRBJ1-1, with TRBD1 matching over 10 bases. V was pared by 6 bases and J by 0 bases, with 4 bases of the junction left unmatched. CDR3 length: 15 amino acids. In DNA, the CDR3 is TGTGCCAGCAGCACGGGACAGGGGATGAACACTGAAGCTTTCTTT. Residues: CASSTGQGMNTEAFF.

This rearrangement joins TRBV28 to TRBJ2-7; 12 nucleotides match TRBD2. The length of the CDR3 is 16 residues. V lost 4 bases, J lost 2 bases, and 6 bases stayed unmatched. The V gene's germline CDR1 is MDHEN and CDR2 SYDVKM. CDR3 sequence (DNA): TGTGCCAGCAGTTGGAGACTAGCGGGAGACGCCTACGAGCAGTACTTC. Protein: CASSWRLAGDAYEQYF.

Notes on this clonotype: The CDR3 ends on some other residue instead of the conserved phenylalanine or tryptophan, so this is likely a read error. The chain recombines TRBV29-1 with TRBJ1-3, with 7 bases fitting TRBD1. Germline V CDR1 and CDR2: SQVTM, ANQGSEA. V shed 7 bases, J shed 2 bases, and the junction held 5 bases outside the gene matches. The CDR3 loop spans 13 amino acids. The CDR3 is CSAGDSPGNTIYL. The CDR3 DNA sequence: TGCAGCGCAGGGGACAGTCCTGGAAACACCATATATCTT.

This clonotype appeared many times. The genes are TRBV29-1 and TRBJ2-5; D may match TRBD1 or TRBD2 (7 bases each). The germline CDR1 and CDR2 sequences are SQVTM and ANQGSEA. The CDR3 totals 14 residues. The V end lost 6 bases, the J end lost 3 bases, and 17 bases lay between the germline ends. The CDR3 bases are TGCAGCGTGGCGGGGGACAGCCGCAAAGAGACCCAGTACTTC. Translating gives CSVAGDSRKETQYF.

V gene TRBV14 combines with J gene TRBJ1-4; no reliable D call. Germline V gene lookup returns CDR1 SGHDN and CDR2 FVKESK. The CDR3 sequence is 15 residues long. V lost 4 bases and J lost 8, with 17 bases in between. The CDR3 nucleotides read TGTGCCAGCAGCCTTTCAGACGCCGGGAGAGAAAAACTGTTTTTT. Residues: CASSLSDAGREKLFF.

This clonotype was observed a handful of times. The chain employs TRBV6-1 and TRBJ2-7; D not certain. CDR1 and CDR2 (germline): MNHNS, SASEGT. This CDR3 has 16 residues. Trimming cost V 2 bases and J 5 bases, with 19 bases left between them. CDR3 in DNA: TGTGCCAGCAGTGAATTGGTGACGATTTCTTCCGACGAGCAGTACTTC. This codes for CASSELVTISSDEQYF.

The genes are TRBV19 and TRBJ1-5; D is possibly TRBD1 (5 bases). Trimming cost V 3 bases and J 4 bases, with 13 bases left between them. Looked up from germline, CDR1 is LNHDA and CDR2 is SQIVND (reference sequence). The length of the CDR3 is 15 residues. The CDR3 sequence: CASSMGDSPNQPQHF. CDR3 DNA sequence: TGTGCCAGTAGTATGGGAGACAGTCCAAATCAGCCCCAGCATTTT.

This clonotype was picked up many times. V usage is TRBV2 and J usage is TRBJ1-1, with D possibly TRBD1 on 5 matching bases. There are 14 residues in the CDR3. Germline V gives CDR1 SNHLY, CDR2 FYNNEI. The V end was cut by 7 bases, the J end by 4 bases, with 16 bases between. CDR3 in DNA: TGTGCCAGCACCCTCGGAGGGGATAGCACTGAAGCTTTCTTT. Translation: CASTLGGDSTEAFF.

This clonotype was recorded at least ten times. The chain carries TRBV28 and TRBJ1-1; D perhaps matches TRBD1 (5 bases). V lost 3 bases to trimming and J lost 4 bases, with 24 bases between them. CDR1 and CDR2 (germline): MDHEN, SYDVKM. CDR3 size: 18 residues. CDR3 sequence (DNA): TGTGCCAGCAGTTTGAGCGTATGGTCTGCTCAGGGTGGCACTGAAGCTTTCTTT. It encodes CASSLSVWSAQGGTEAFF.

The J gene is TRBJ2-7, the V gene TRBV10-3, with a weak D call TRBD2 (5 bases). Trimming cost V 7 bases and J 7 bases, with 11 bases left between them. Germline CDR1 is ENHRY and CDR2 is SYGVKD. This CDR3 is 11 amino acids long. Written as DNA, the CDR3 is TGTGCCATCAACGGGGAAGGGGAGCAGTACTTC. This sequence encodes CAINGEGEQYF.

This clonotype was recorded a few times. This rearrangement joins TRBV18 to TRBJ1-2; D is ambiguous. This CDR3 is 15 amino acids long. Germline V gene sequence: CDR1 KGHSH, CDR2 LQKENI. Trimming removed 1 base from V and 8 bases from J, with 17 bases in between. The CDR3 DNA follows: TGTGCCAGCTCACCACAGCCCGGAGAACCCCGGGGCTACACCTTC. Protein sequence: CASSPQPGEPRGYTF. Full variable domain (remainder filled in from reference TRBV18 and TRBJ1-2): NAGVMQNPRHLVRRRGQEARLRCSPMKGHSHVYWYRQLPEEGLKFMVYLQKENIIDESGMPKERFSAEFPKEGPSILRIQQVVRGDSAAYFCASSPQPGEPRGYTFGSGTRLTVV.

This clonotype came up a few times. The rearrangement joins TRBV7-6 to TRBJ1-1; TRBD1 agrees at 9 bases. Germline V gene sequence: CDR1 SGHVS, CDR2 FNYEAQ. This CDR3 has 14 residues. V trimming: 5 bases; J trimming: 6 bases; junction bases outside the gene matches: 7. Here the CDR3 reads CASSPRDRVAEAFF. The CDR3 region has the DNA TGTGCCAGCAGCCCCCGGGACAGGGTTGCTGAAGCTTTCTTT.